These 22 T cell receptor beta chains were sequenced from one sample in a study of spatial heterogeneity in lung cancer. MiXCR was run by TCRdb on the 5' RACE reads, yielding one entry per CDR3 protein. The top ten hold 6.8% of the sample, which has more than 65,000 distinct CDR3 sequences, about 8% seen once. Time point described: sample taken at primary tumor resection. The sequencing used PBMCs, collected at surgery. These receptors all come from a male donor with early-stage non-small cell lung cancer.

In its sample, this clonotype was seen many times. The rearrangement links TRBV3-1 to TRBJ1-4, with D perhaps TRBD1 (6 bases). Trimming took 2 bases from V and 8 from J, leaving 18 bases between them. Germline loops: CDR1 LGHDT, CDR2 YNNKEL (reference sequence). The CDR3 runs 16 residues. The CDR3 spells CASSQSGQGINEKLFF. In DNA, the CDR3 is TGTGCCAGCAGCCAATCAGGCCAGGGGATTAACGAAAAACTGTTTTTT. The full variable domain, in which reference TRBV3-1 and TRBJ1-4 provide the parts outside the CDR3, is DTAVSQTPKYLVTQMGNDKSIKCEQNLGHDTMYWYKQDSKKFLKIMFSYNNKELIINETVPNRFSPKSPDKAHLNLHINSLELGDSAVYFCASSQSGQGINEKLFFGSGTQLSVL.

This clonotype was recorded a few times. The chain combines TRBV6-1 with TRBJ2-1; 10 bases are shared with TRBD1. Germline loops: CDR1 MNHNS, CDR2 SASEGT. The CDR3 length is 14 residues. The V and J ends lost 4 bases and 8 bases, in that order; junction bases with no gene match: 5. In DNA form, the CDR3 reads TGTGCCAGCAGTGCACGGACAGGGGGAGATGAGCAGTTCTTC. This gives the protein CASSARTGGDEQFF.

The gene calls are TRBV12-3 or TRBV12-4 and TRBJ1-1; TRBD1 matches 11 bases. V lost 5 bases, J lost 2 bases, and 1 base stayed unmatched. CDR3 length equals 14 residues. CDR3 sequence (DNA): TGTGCCAGCAGTAGGACAGGGGGCAACACTGAAGCTTTCTTT. It codes for CASSRTGGNTEAFF.

This clonotype was seen ten or more times. The chain links TRBV12-3 or TRBV12-4 to TRBJ2-5; D is unresolved. The V gene lost 8 bases and the J gene lost 4 bases, with 14 bases spanning the gap. This CDR3 is 13 amino acids long. The CDR3 DNA is TGTGCCAGCGGCACAGAGGCCCCAGAGACCCAGTACTTC. This gives the protein CASGTEAPETQYF.

This clonotype was observed at least ten times. V is TRBV28 and J is TRBJ2-7; 7 bases map to TRBD1. CDR1 is MDHEN, CDR2 SYDVKM, per germline. This CDR3 region has 14 residues. J was trimmed by 2 bases and V by 6 bases; bases with no gene match: 7. This CDR3 is CASRGQVEAYEQYF. In DNA, the CDR3 is TGTGCCAGCAGAGGACAGGTGGAGGCCTACGAGCAGTACTTC.

This chain uses TRBV4-1 with TRBJ1-1; D is unclear. The germline V gene encodes CDR1 MGHRA and CDR2 YSYEKL. V lost 1 base and J lost 3, with 12 bases in between. The length of the CDR3 is 15 residues. CDR3 DNA: TGCGCCAGCAGCCAAGGCCCCGAAGGGTACACTGAAGCTTTCTTT. Translated, it gives CASSQGPEGYTEAFF.

The chain joins TRBV6-5 to TRBJ2-7, with 8 bases lining up with TRBD1. With 0 bases clipped from V and 7 bases from J, the junction kept 8 bases outside the gene matches. Germline CDR1 is MNHEY and CDR2 is SVGAGI. This CDR3 comprises 15 residues. CDR3 amino acids: CASSYSRQGAWEQYF. CDR3 nucleotides: TGTGCCAGCAGTTACTCGAGGCAGGGGGCTTGGGAGCAGTACTTC.

There are a few counts of this clonotype. A much larger clone differs by one base, so this may be a read error. This sequence joins TRBV4-3 and TRBJ2-1, with D tentatively TRBD1 (6 bases). Germline CDR1 and CDR2: LGHNA and YSLEER. This CDR3 is 14 amino acids long. Trimming took 1 base from V and 6 from J, leaving 10 bases between them. The CDR3 loop reads CASSQGTACNEQFF. The CDR3 coding sequence is TGCGCCAGCAGCCAAGGGACAGCATGCAATGAGCAGTTCTTC.

This clonotype has more than one count but fewer than ten. The chain is built from TRBV7-9 and TRBJ1-6, with 7 bases aligning to TRBD1. CDR3 size: 14 residues. V lost 5 bases and J lost 5; bases outside the gene matches: 3. Germline V CDR1 and CDR2: SEHNR, FQNEAQ (reference sequence). The CDR3 spells CASSPTGNNSPLHF. The CDR3 nucleotides are TGTGCCAGCAGCCCGACAGGGAATAATTCACCCCTCCACTTT.

As regards this clonotype: A much larger clone lies one base from this, so it may be a read error. The chain joins TRBV7-9 to TRBJ2-5; 10 nucleotides agree with TRBD2. The CDR3 contains 13 residues. CDR1 SEHNR and CDR2 FQNEAQ come from the germline V gene (reference sequence). This chain's CDR3 is CASRSSGRETRYF. Written as DNA, the CDR3 is TGTGCCAGCAGATCTAGCGGGAGAGAGACCCGGTACTTC.

The J gene is TRBJ2-1, the V gene TRBV24-1, with D uncertain. CDR3 length equals 13 residues. The germline CDR1 and CDR2 sequences are KGHDR and SFDVKD. Trimming cost V 2 bases and J 10 bases, with 11 bases left between them. The CDR3 loop reads CATSDSRQTEQFF. As DNA, the CDR3 is TGTGCCACCAGTGATTCGCGGCAGACGGAGCAGTTCTTC.

This chain connects TRBV29-1 to TRBJ2-1, with TRBD2 matching over 10 bases. Germline CDR1 reads SQVTM; CDR2 reads ANQGSEA. With 4 bases clipped from V and 7 bases from J, the junction kept 13 bases outside the gene matches. This CDR3 contains 16 residues. The CDR3 spells CSVVGQAGGRRNEQFF. In DNA, the CDR3 is TGCAGCGTTGTTGGTCAAGCGGGGGGGCGAAGGAATGAGCAGTTCTTC.

This clonotype was seen repeatedly, ten times or more. The chain is built from TRBV12-5 and TRBJ2-1; 9 bases map to TRBD1. Unmatched junction bases numbered 2, after V lost 5 bases and J lost 3 bases. Germline V gene lookup returns CDR1 LGHNT and CDR2 FRNRAP. The CDR3 length is 14 residues. This CDR3 is CASGRQGDYNEQFF. The CDR3 nucleotides read TGTGCTAGTGGTCGACAGGGGGACTACAATGAGCAGTTCTTC.

This clonotype showed up just a few times. The V gene is TRBV14, the J gene TRBJ1-1; D is uncertain. The CDR3 contains 14 residues. Germline lookup yields CDR1 SGHDN and CDR2 FVKESK. V shed 3 bases and J shed 4 bases, with 12 bases lying between them. CDR3 residues: CASSQNVGGTEAFF. CDR3 sequence (DNA): TGTGCCAGCAGCCAGAACGTGGGCGGCACTGAAGCTTTCTTT.

This clonotype was seen ten or more times. The gene calls are TRBV5-1 and TRBJ1-1; 7 nucleotides line up with TRBD1. V shed 7 bases, J shed 1 base, and the junction held 4 bases outside the gene matches. CDR3 length: 13 amino acids. Germline CDR1 and CDR2: SGHRS and YFSETQ. This CDR3 is CASVGQPNTEAFF. The CDR3 bases are TGCGCCAGCGTGGGACAGCCGAACACTGAAGCTTTCTTT.

This clonotype was counted a few times. This chain joins TRBV10-3 and TRBJ1-2; 7 bases match TRBD1. The CDR3 runs 13 residues. J gave up 4 bases and V 8 bases, and 7 bases lay outside the gene matches. Germline V CDR1 and CDR2: ENHRY, SYGVKD. This CDR3 is CAIERGQSYGYTF. In DNA form, the CDR3 reads TGTGCCATCGAGAGGGGGCAGAGCTATGGCTACACCTTC.

This clonotype appeared many times. The chain uses TRBV7-9 and TRBJ1-1; 9 bases align to TRBD1. The CDR3 loop spans 14 amino acids. V was clipped by 5 bases and J by 4 bases; unmatched bases: 5. The germline V gene encodes CDR1 SEHNR and CDR2 FQNEAQ (reference sequence). CDR3: CASSVQGAGTEAFF. As DNA, the CDR3 is TGTGCCAGCAGCGTACAGGGGGCCGGCACTGAAGCTTTCTTT.

This clonotype was detected a few times. The chain employs TRBV18 and TRBJ1-2; D is perhaps TRBD1 (5 bases). Germline V lookup: CDR1 KGHSH, CDR2 LQKENI. The CDR3 is 15 amino acids. The germline V and J ends were trimmed by 6 bases and 3 bases, with 17 bases remaining between them. The CDR3 loop is CASSPLDRADYGYTF. CDR3 DNA: TGTGCCAGCTCCCCTCTAGACAGAGCGGACTATGGCTACACCTTC.

This clonotype was recorded at least ten times. The genes are TRBV7-9 and TRBJ1-1, with TRBD1 identical over 11 bases. This CDR3 contains 19 residues. J gave up 3 bases and V 5 bases, and 17 bases lay outside the gene matches. CDR1 SEHNR and CDR2 FQNEAQ come from the germline V gene (reference sequence). CDR3 region: CASSPVRGTGGAKDTEAFF. DNA for the CDR3: TGTGCCAGCAGCCCAGTGAGAGGGACAGGGGGAGCTAAGGACACTGAAGCTTTCTTT.

This sequence joins TRBV5-4 and TRBJ2-3; 16 bases are shared with TRBD2. There are 16 residues in the CDR3. CDR1 and CDR2 (germline): SGHNT, YYREEE (reference sequence). Trimming removed 7 bases from V and 6 bases from J; junction bases left unmatched: 8. This chain's CDR3 is CASGGTSGRARDTQYF. For the CDR3, the DNA is TGTGCCAGCGGTGGGACTAGCGGGAGGGCCCGGGATACGCAGTATTTT.

In its sample, this clonotype was seen many times. V is TRBV3-1 and J is TRBJ1-3; D gene uncertain. V was clipped by 5 bases and J by 1 base, with 12 bases between them. Germline lookup yields CDR1 LGHDT and CDR2 YNNKEL (reference sequence). CDR3 length equals 15 residues. In nucleotides, the CDR3 is TGTGCCAGCAGCTTGATGGTGGCTTCTGGAAACACCATATATTTT. Translated: CASSLMVASGNTIYF.

This clonotype was seen at least ten times. The genes are TRBV28 and TRBJ2-7, with 8 nucleotides matching TRBD1. J gave up 2 bases and V 6 bases, and 6 bases lay outside the gene matches. The CDR3 length is 14 residues. Germline-derived CDR1 and CDR2 are MDHEN and SYDVKM. The CDR3 is CASRPGQVPYEQYF. Here the CDR3 DNA reads TGTGCCAGCAGACCGGGACAGGTCCCCTACGAGCAGTACTTC. The whole variable domain, remainder taken from reference TRBV28 and TRBJ2-7, is DVKVTQSSRYLVKRTGEKVFLECVQDMDHENMFWYRQDPGLGLRLIYFSYDVKMKEKGDIPEGYSVSREKKERFSLILESASTNQTSMYLCASRPGQVPYEQYFGPGTRLTVT.